This T cell receptor (beta chain) originates from a study of blood T cell repertoires in COVID-19. Study-wide background: The origin of the acute and convalescent COVID-19 samples was the United States, Italy and Spain. PBMCs, B-cell-depleted T cells, or T cells were the source of the cDNA or gDNA that made up the material.

Original methodology: Amplified reference gene primers provided the basis for estimating nucleated cell counts. Measured with immunoSEQ multiplex PCR; TCRdb has only the in-frame clones, and not every one. Clone size and the V and J calls come from that table; the DNA yielded D and trimming. The data show over 90,000 clones, with more than 75% seen just once and about 3% held by the top ten. This CDR3 contains 12 residues. The germline V gene has CDR1 ENHRY and CDR2 SYGVKD. The germline V and J ends were trimmed by 7 bases and 2 bases, with 6 bases remaining between them. The sequence came from a man between 45 and 60 years old with active or convalescent COVID-19. Sequencing input: peripheral blood. The rearrangement uses TRBV10-3 and TRBJ1-5; maybe TRBD1 (6 bases). The CDR3 sequence is CAITGGNQPQHF. DNA of the CDR3: TGTGCCATCACAGGGGGCAATCAGCCCCAGCATTTT.